These T cell receptor beta chains were read from a single sample in a study of blood T cells in healthy people across ages. MiXCR, applied by TCRdb to the 5' RACE reads, yields one record per CDR3 protein. The table has about 1,800,000 distinct CDR3 sequences, about 28% seen once. Sequences were obtained from blood. The receptor set was obtained from a woman aged 30 to 39 in good health. CDR3s include the opening cysteine and the closing phenylalanine or tryptophan. Each record gives: clone size, D gene, V gene, J gene, CDR3 protein, CDR3 DNA. The D gene is left open where the match is weak. Clone sizes are given selectively: once, few, many, or a class where the clone is expanded.

abundance: few
d_gene: TRBD2
v_gene: TRBV11-2
j_gene: TRBJ2-1
CDR3aa: CASSLKAGGRSYNEQFF
CDR3nt: TGTGCCAGCAGCTTAAAAGCGGGAGGGAGGTCCTACAATGAGCAGTTCTTC

abundance: few
d_gene: NA
v_gene: TRBV14
j_gene: TRBJ1-6
CDR3aa: CASSQASSPLHF
CDR3nt: TGTGCCAGCAGCCAAGCTTCTTCACCCCTCCACTTT

abundance: NA
d_gene: NA
v_gene: TRBV5-1
j_gene: TRBJ2-7
CDR3aa: CASSFLSPTGSSYEQYF
CDR3nt: TGCGCCAGCAGCTTTCTCAGCCCAACAGGGTCCTCCTACGAGCAGTACTTC

abundance: NA
d_gene: TRBD1
v_gene: TRBV6-5
j_gene: TRBJ1-4
CDR3aa: CASSYGGGAKKLFF
CDR3nt: TGTGCCAGCAGTTACGGAGGGGGCGCAAAAAAACTGTTTTTT

abundance: NA
d_gene: TRBD2
v_gene: TRBV7-2
j_gene: TRBJ2-5
CDR3aa: CASSLTSGVKETQYF
CDR3nt: TGTGCCAGCAGCTTGACTAGCGGAGTTAAAGAGACCCAGTACTTC

abundance: few
d_gene: TRBD1
v_gene: TRBV29-1
j_gene: TRBJ2-1
CDR3aa: CSVREDRAYSVAYNERFF
CDR3nt: TGCAGCGTTAGAGAGGACAGGGCCTATAGTGTCGCCTACAATGAGCGGTTCTTC

abundance: NA
d_gene: TRBD2
v_gene: TRBV5-1
j_gene: TRBJ2-1
CDR3aa: CASSLGAGNNNEQFF
CDR3nt: TGCGCCAGCAGCTTGGGAGCGGGGAATAACAATGAGCAGTTCTTC

abundance: NA
d_gene: TRBD1
v_gene: TRBV5-1
j_gene: TRBJ2-7
CDR3aa: CASSHRQGFYEQYF
CDR3nt: TGCGCCAGCAGCCATAGACAGGGGTTCTACGAGCAGTACTTC

abundance: few
d_gene: TRBD1
v_gene: TRBV10-3
j_gene: TRBJ1-1
CDR3aa: CARQPGQDYMNTEAFF
CDR3nt: TGTGCCAGACAACCGGGACAGGACTACATGAACACTGAAGCTTTCTTT

abundance: many
d_gene: NA
v_gene: TRBV20-1
j_gene: TRBJ2-5
CDR3aa: CSAPFGPGTQYF
CDR3nt: TGCAGTGCTCCTTTCGGGCCGGGGACCCAGTACTTC

abundance: NA
d_gene: NA
v_gene: TRBV10-3
j_gene: TRBJ2-7
CDR3aa: CAISESPGDVGSYEQYF
CDR3nt: TGTGCCATCAGTGAAAGTCCAGGAGATGTGGGATCCTACGAGCAGTACTTC

abundance: few
d_gene: NA
v_gene: TRBV9
j_gene: TRBJ2-1
CDR3aa: CASSGLGHEQFF
CDR3nt: TGTGCCAGCAGCGGGCTAGGGCATGAGCAGTTCTTC

abundance: NA
d_gene: NA
v_gene: TRBV7-2
j_gene: TRBJ2-7
CDR3aa: CASSLATSGSEASYEQYF
CDR3nt: TGTGCCAGCAGCTTAGCGACCTCTGGTAGCGAGGCCTCCTACGAGCAGTACTTC

abundance: NA
d_gene: TRBD2
v_gene: TRBV2
j_gene: TRBJ2-5
CDR3aa: CAVGVAGSGETQYF
CDR3nt: TGTGCCGTAGGGGTAGCGGGGTCAGGAGAGACCCAGTACTTC

abundance: few
d_gene: TRBD2
v_gene: TRBV7-9
j_gene: TRBJ2-1
CDR3aa: CASSAPGLAGNNEQFF
CDR3nt: TGTGCCAGCAGCGCCCCGGGACTAGCGGGGAACAATGAGCAGTTCTTC

abundance: NA
d_gene: TRBD2
v_gene: TRBV6-2/TRBV6-3
j_gene: TRBJ2-1
CDR3aa: CASSGPSGRALIVNEQFF
CDR3nt: TGTGCCAGCAGTGGCCCTAGCGGGAGGGCCTTGATTGTCAATGAGCAGTTCTTC

abundance: NA
d_gene: NA
v_gene: TRBV7-2
j_gene: TRBJ2-5
CDR3aa: CASSQNYQETQYF
CDR3nt: TGTGCCAGCAGCCAGAACTATCAAGAGACCCAGTACTTC

abundance: NA
d_gene: NA
v_gene: TRBV3-1
j_gene: TRBJ1-1
CDR3aa: CASSQVGYGGGDTEAFF
CDR3nt: TGTGCCAGCAGCCAAGTTGGCTATGGCGGGGGTGACACTGAAGCTTTCTTT

abundance: NA
d_gene: TRBD1
v_gene: TRBV20-1
j_gene: TRBJ2-7
CDR3aa: CSARARTGINEQYF
CDR3nt: TGCAGTGCTAGGGCTAGGACAGGGATCAATGAGCAGTACTTC

abundance: NA
d_gene: NA
v_gene: TRBV24-1
j_gene: TRBJ2-3
CDR3aa: CATSDIEEADTQYF
CDR3nt: TGTGCCACCAGTGATATTGAGGAGGCAGATACGCAGTATTTT